Here is one T cell receptor (beta chain) with its context. The sample originates from a study of blood T cell repertoires in COVID-19. Study information: Both acute and convalescent COVID-19 samples were obtained from the United States, Italy and Spain.

Trimming shortened V by 5 bases and J by 10 bases, and 20 bases separated the two germline ends. CDR3 size: 15 residues. Germline V gene lookup returns CDR1 MDHEN and CDR2 SYDVKM. Those enrolled, adults aged roughly 18 to 89 years, came from about two dozen US areas. Participant reports of clinical history set cohort assignment. All exposed participants met a person with COVID-19 within 2 weeks before entering the study. Method: immunoSEQ multiplex PCR; TCRdb's copy keeps in-frame clones and lacks some. The sample gives 200,000 to 300,000 clones, 85% to 90% of which show up once; around 1% is in the top ten.

This TCR came from a man aged 50-59 years who had been exposed to COVID-19. The sequencing sample was made of PBMCs or T cells enriched from blood (not recorded which). The chain employs TRBV28 and TRBJ1-4; D remains unclear. CDR3 coding DNA: TGTGCCAGCAGTCTAAACCTCGGGTCCCTTCGAAAACTGTTTTTT. Its protein product is CASSLNLGSLRKLFF.